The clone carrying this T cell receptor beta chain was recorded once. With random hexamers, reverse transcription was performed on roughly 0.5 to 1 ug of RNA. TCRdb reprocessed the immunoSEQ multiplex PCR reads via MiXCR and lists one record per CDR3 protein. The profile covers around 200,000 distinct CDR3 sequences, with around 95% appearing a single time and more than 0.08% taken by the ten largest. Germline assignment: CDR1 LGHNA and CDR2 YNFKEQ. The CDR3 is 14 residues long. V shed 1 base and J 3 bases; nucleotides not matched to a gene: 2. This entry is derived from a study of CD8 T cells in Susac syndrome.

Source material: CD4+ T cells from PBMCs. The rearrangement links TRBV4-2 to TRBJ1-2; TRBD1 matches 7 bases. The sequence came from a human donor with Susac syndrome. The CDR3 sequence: CASSQVGTDYGYTF. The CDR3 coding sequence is TGTGCCAGCAGCCAAGTGGGGACAGACTATGGCTACACCTTC.